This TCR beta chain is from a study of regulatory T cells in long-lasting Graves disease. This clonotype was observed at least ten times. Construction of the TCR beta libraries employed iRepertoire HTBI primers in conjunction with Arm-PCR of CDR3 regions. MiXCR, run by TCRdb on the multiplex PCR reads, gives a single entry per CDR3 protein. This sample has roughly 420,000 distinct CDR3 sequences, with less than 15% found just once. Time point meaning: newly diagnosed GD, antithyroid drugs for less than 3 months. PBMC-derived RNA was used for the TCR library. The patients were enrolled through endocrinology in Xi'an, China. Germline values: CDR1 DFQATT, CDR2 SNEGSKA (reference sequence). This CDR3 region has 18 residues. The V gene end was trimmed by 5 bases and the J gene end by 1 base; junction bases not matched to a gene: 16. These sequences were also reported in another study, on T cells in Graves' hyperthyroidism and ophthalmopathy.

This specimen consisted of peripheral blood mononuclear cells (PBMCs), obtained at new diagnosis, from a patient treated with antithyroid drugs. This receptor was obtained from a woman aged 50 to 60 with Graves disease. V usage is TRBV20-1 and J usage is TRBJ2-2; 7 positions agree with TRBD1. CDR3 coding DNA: TGCAGTGCTCCCGGAACCCCCACAGGGGTTTGGAACACCGGGGAGCTGTTTTTT. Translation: CSAPGTPTGVWNTGELFF.